This is a list of T cell receptor beta chains from one sample in a study of PD-1 blockade in classical Hodgkin lymphoma. Sequencing was performed with immunoSEQ multiplex PCR; in TCRdb, only in-frame clones are kept and a portion is missing. The table lists some 22,000 clones, about three quarters of them singletons. The material was peripheral blood mononuclear cells (PBMCs), obtained before the fourth cycle of nivolumab. These receptors were obtained from a human donor with classical Hodgkin lymphoma. The CDR3 runs from the conserved cysteine through the conserved F or W. D genes are given only for firm matches. Only part of the rows carry a size: once, few, many, or a class if the clone is expanded.

>-|-|TRBJ2-1|TRBV4-1
CASSPSISYNEQFF
TGCGCCAGCAGCCCTTCAATATCCTACAATGAGCAGTTCTTC
>medium-sized|-|TRBJ1-2|TRBV6-6
CASESANYGYTF
TGTGCCAGCGAGAGTGCAAACTATGGCTACACCTTC
>once|TRBD2|TRBJ2-1|TRBV10-3
CAISDVTSGVGEQFF
TGTGCCATCAGTGATGTGACTAGCGGAGTGGGTGAGCAGTTCTTC
>-|-|TRBJ2-7|TRBV6-5
CASSYDWAVGEQYF
TGTGCCAGCAGTTACGATTGGGCTGTCGGCGAGCAGTACTTC
>-|TRBD2|TRBJ2-5|TRBV5-1
CASSLGRAGLAGGPDETQYF
TGCGCCAGCAGCTTGGGTCGTGCCGGACTAGCGGGAGGGCCGGACGAGACCCAGTACTTC
>-|TRBD2|TRBJ2-6|TRBV19
CASSRGAGANVLTF
TGTGCCAGTAGTCGGGGGGCTGGGGCCAACGTCCTGACTTTC
>-|-|TRBJ2-2|TRBV7-6
CASAGNGGYTGELFF
TGTGCCAGCGCGGGCAACGGGGGATACACCGGGGAGCTGTTTTTT
>-|TRBD2|TRBJ2-1|TRBV30
CAWRVAGGSYNEQFF
TGTGCCTGGAGAGTTGCGGGAGGGTCCTACAATGAGCAGTTCTTC
>-|-|TRBJ2-2|TRBV28
CASSLSAGELFF
TGTGCCAGCAGTTTAAGTGCCGGGGAGCTGTTTTTT
>-|-|TRBJ2-1|TRBV19
CASSMVQYNEQFF
TGTGCCAGTAGTATGGTCCAGTACAATGAGCAGTTCTTC
>-|-|TRBJ2-2|TRBV10-1
CASSLDRNTGELFF
TGCGCCAGCAGTCTTGACAGGAACACCGGGGAGCTGTTTTTT
>-|-|TRBJ2-7|TRBV14
CASSQGSSYEQYF
TGTGCCAGCAGCCAAGGGTCTTCCTACGAGCAGTACTTC
>-|TRBD1|TRBJ2-3|TRBV6-6
CASSYSQGASTDTQYF
TGTGCCAGCAGTTACAGCCAGGGGGCTAGCACAGATACGCAGTATTTT
>-|TRBD1|TRBJ1-3|TRBV27
CASSPGGSGNTIYF
TGTGCCAGCAGTCCAGGGGGCTCTGGAAACACCATATATTTT
>-|-|TRBJ2-2|TRBV5-1
CASSLSQGPTGELFF
TGCGCCAGCAGCTTGTCGCAGGGACCCACCGGGGAGCTGTTTTTT
>-|-|TRBJ2-1|TRBV7-9
CAIKEGPSYNEQFF
TGTGCCATCAAAGAGGGCCCCTCCTACAATGAGCAGTTCTTC
>-|-|TRBJ2-5|TRBV18
CASSPQSQGIETQYF
TGTGCCAGCTCACCACAGTCACAGGGTATTGAGACCCAGTACTTC
>-|-|TRBJ2-1|TRBV19
CASSISLAGWAEQFF
TGTGCCAGTAGTATAAGTCTGGCGGGATGGGCTGAGCAGTTCTTC
>-|-|TRBJ2-3|TRBV5-6
CASSHDGYTDTQYF
TGTGCCAGCAGCCATGACGGTTACACAGATACGCAGTATTTT
>-|-|TRBJ2-5|TRBV4-1
CASSHGRMTQGRETQYF
TGCGCCAGCAGCCATGGTCGGATGACACAGGGTAGGGAGACCCAGTACTTC
>-|TRBD1|TRBJ1-2|TRBV2
CASTPLGQIPNYGYTF
TGTGCCAGCACCCCACTGGGACAGATCCCTAACTATGGCTACACCTTC
>once|-|TRBJ2-7|TRBV7-8
CASSLIPGQIPDYEQYF
TGTGCCAGCAGCTTAATCCCAGGACAAATCCCCGACTACGAGCAGTACTTC